This T cell receptor beta chain is from a study of blood T cell repertoires in COVID-19. Per the original data handling: Reference gene primers were amplified, and this amplification served to estimate nucleated cell counts. Sequencing was performed with immunoSEQ multiplex PCR; in TCRdb, only in-frame clones are kept and a portion is missing. The DNA gave D and trimming, while V, J and clone size come from that table. The sample lists 150,000 to 200,000 clones; around 89% were seen once. Sample: peripheral blood. The TCR sequence derives from a human donor in a cohort sampled during active COVID-19.

The CDR3 sequence is CSVTVGSYEQYF. The CDR3 DNA reads as TGCAGCGTTACAGTTGGATCCTACGAGCAGTACTTC. V gene TRBV29-1 combines with J gene TRBJ2-7; D remains unclear. The germline V gene encodes CDR1 SQVTM and CDR2 ANQGSEA. Trimming pared 5 bases from V and 1 base from J, leaving 9 bases between. The CDR3 runs to 12 residues.